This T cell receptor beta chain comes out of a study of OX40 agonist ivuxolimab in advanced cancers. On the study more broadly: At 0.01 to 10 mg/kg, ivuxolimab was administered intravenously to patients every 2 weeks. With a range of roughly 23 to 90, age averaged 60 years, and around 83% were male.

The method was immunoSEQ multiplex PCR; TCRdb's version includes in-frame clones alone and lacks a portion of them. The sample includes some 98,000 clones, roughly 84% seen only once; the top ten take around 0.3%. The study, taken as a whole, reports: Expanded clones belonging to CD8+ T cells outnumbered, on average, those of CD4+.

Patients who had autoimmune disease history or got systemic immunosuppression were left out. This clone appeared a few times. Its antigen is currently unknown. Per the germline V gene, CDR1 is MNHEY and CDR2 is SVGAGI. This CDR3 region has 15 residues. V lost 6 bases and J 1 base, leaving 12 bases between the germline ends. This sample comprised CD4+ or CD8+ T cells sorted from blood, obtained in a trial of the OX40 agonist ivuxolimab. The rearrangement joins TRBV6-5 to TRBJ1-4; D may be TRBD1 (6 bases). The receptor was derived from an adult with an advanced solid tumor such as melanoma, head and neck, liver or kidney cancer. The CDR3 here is CASRGGVRTNEKLFF. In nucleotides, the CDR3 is TGTGCCAGCAGAGGGGGGGTTAGAACTAATGAAAAACTGTTTTTT.